Listed below are T cell receptor beta chains from one sample, sequenced in a study of T cell responses to AZD1222 COVID-19 vaccine. Profiled with immunoSEQ multiplex PCR; TCRdb holds only in-frame clones, not every one. The sample includes more than 90,000 clones, roughly 83% of them seen just once. Sequenced here: peripheral blood, sampled 28 days after the second AZD1222 dose. Receptors originate from an adult who received the AZD1222 COVID-19 vaccine. CDR3s include the opening cysteine and the closing phenylalanine or tryptophan. A D gene is named only where the DNA matches it firmly. Not every row has a clone size; where given, it reads once, few, many or a size class.

clone size	V gene	D gene	J gene	CDR3 protein	CDR3 DNA
-	TRBV27	-	TRBJ2-3	CASSVEIGGGTDTQYF	TGTGCCAGCAGTGTCGAAATTGGAGGCGGTACAGATACGCAGTATTTT
many	TRBV5-6	TRBD2	TRBJ2-7	CASSLVAVAGEYF	TGTGCCAGCAGCTTAGTTGCGGTCGCGGGAGAGTACTTC
-	TRBV11-2	-	TRBJ2-3	CASSLDPGFTDTQYF	TGTGCCAGCAGCTTAGATCCGGGCTTCACAGATACGCAGTATTTT
-	TRBV9	TRBD1	TRBJ2-7	CASSVGPGQGIYEQYF	TGTGCCAGCAGCGTCGGACCGGGACAGGGGATCTACGAGCAGTACTTC
once	TRBV18	-	TRBJ1-1	CASTLGGDSEAFF	TGTGCCAGCACGCTAGGGGGGGATTCTGAAGCTTTCTTT
-	TRBV5-1	TRBD2	TRBJ2-5	CASSLVPGGGDETQYF	TGCGCCAGCAGCTTGGTCCCCGGGGGAGGGGACGAGACCCAGTACTTC
-	TRBV7-2	-	TRBJ1-1	CASSLGVTPKEAFF	TGTGCCAGCAGCTTAGGAGTGACCCCGAAGGAAGCTTTCTTT
once	TRBV6-5	-	TRBJ1-4	CASSYSRAYGEKLFF	TGTGCCAGCAGTTACTCGAGGGCCTACGGTGAAAAACTGTTTTTT
-	TRBV19	TRBD1	TRBJ1-4	CASTTGTGAEKLFF	TGTGCCAGTACTACCGGGACAGGGGCTGAAAAACTGTTTTTT
-	TRBV2	-	TRBJ1-1	CASRLNTEAFF	TGTGCCAGTCGTTTGAACACTGAAGCTTTCTTT
-	TRBV7-2	-	TRBJ1-4	CASSSGAFPTNEKLFF	TGTGCCAGCAGCTCGGGGGCTTTCCCAACTAATGAAAAACTGTTTTTT
-	TRBV7-9	TRBD1	TRBJ1-1	CASSRGQMNTEAFF	TGTGCCAGCAGCCGGGGACAGATGAACACTGAAGCTTTCTTT
once	TRBV9	-	TRBJ1-3	CASSRSDSGNTIYF	TGTGCCAGCAGCAGAAGTGACTCTGGAAACACCATATATTTT
-	TRBV25-1	-	TRBJ1-2	CASSGPGANYGYTF	TGTGCCAGCAGTGGTCCGGGAGCAAACTATGGCTACACCTTC
-	TRBV6-5	-	TRBJ1-1	CASSYGGERGEAFF	TGTGCCAGCAGTTACGGCGGCGAGAGAGGAGAAGCTTTCTTT